The 19 T cell receptor beta chains listed next were all sequenced from one sample in a study of T-cell reconstitution after alpha-beta-depleted transplantation in children (TCRdb year 2016). Libraries were prepared through PCR. The sequencer was an Illumina HiSeq 2500. To normalize quantification of the TCRbeta repertoire, the TCR libraries were built with molecular barcoding that relied on unique molecular identifiers. TCRdb reworked the public reads: Q25 trimming with fastp, MiXCR clone assembly, productive beta chains retained. Each entry merges the rows of one CDR3 protein and shows their most common DNA and genes. This sample is represented by around 800,000 distinct CDR3 sequences; around 17% of them were singletons. The ten largest make up approximately 5% of the sample. Taken with the paper, the label for treatment or condition translates to: allogeneic hematopoietic cell transplantation with graft depleted of TCRalphabeta T cells and CD19 B cells.

The sequenced sample was PBMCs, mostly from graft donor cells, obtained 360 days after TCRalphabeta/CD19-depleted stem cell transplant. Receptors were obtained from a male patient younger than 18 who had a stem cell transplant for acute lymphoblastic leukemia, so the T cells may come from the graft donor.

This clonotype was seen ten or more times. The CDR3 bases are TGTGCCAGCAGTTATCTACCCGGGACACTTCGGGAGACCCAGTACTTC. This sequence encodes CASSYLPGTLRETQYF. J is TRBJ2-5 and V is TRBV27, with D perhaps matching TRBD1 (6 bases). Germline CDR1 reads MNHEY; CDR2 reads SMNVEV (reference sequence). V was shortened by 4 bases and J by 5 bases, with 20 bases between the two germline ends. This CDR3 region has 16 residues.

A few counts support this clonotype. V gene TRBV9 combines with J gene TRBJ2-2, with D maybe TRBD1 (5 bases). Trimming left V 1 base short and J 0 bases short, with 10 bases between. This CDR3 has 16 residues. CDR1 and CDR2 (germline): SGDLS, YYNGEE. The CDR3 region has the DNA TGTGCCAGCAGCGTATCCTACAGGACGAACACCGGGGAGCTGTTTTTT. Residues: CASSVSYRTNTGELFF. The full variable domain, with the rest looked up from reference TRBV9 and TRBJ2-2, is DSGVTQTPKHLITATGQRVTLRCSPRSGDLSVYWYQQSLDQGLQFLIQYYNGEERAKGNILERFSAQQFPDLHSELNLSSLELGDSALYFCASSVSYRTNTGELFFGEGSRLTVL.

This clonotype was seen a handful of times. The rearrangement joins TRBV29-1 to TRBJ2-5; D perhaps matches TRBD1 (6 bases). The CDR3 is 14 residues long. V lost 4 bases and J 0 bases, leaving 12 bases between the germline ends. The germline V gene has CDR1 SQVTM and CDR2 ANQGSEA. DNA of the CDR3: TGCAGCGTTGGGGGACAAGTGTACCAAGAGACCCAGTACTTC. Protein: CSVGGQVYQETQYF. The whole variable domain, remainder taken from reference TRBV29-1 and TRBJ2-5, is SAVISQKPSRDICQRGTSLTIQCQVDSQVTMMFWYRQQPGQSLTLIATANQGSEATYESGFVIDKFPISRPNLTFSTLTVSNMSPEDSSIYLCSVGGQVYQETQYFGPGTRLLVL.

This clonotype was observed a few times. V is TRBV7-9 and J is TRBJ2-4; 7 bases fit TRBD1. The CDR3 runs 14 residues. Germline loops: CDR1 SEHNR, CDR2 FQNEAQ (reference sequence). J gave up 4 bases and V 5 bases, and 5 bases lay outside the gene matches. CDR3 DNA sequence: TGTGCCAGCAGCCTGGGGACAGTTAAAAACATTCAGTACTTC. Protein: CASSLGTVKNIQYF.

This clonotype has a handful of counts. The rearrangement joins TRBV18 to TRBJ1-5, with D hard to call. Deletions cut 2 bases from V and 6 bases from J, with 14 bases between. Per germline, CDR1 KGHSH and CDR2 LQKENI. The CDR3 runs 15 residues. For the CDR3, the DNA is TGTGCCAGCTCACCAGGGCAGATTGTCCTTCAGCCCCAGCATTTT. Its protein is CASSPGQIVLQPQHF.

This clonotype was recorded many times. The DNA of the CDR3 is TGTGCCAGCAGCCTCATAGGCGCTAGCGGGAGGTCCGTCTCCTACAATGAGCAGTTCTTC. This gives the protein CASSLIGASGRSVSYNEQFF. The V and J genes are TRBV21-1 and TRBJ2-1; the DNA was not used to check the table's D call, TRBD2. TRBV21-1 is deemed a pseudogene. This CDR3 is built from 20 residues.

This clonotype was seen at least ten times. The gene calls are TRBV5-1 and TRBJ2-7; TRBD2 matches 14 bases. CDR1 SGHRS and CDR2 YFSETQ come from the germline V gene. The junction had 2 bases not matched to a gene; V was cut back by 0 bases and J by 3 bases. The CDR3 runs to 16 residues. The CDR3 loop reads CASSLGLAGGDYEQYF. CDR3 bases: TGCGCCAGCAGCTTGGGACTAGCGGGAGGGGACTACGAGCAGTACTTC.

Only a few counts were recorded for this clonotype. This sequence joins TRBV15 and TRBJ2-1; possible D gene TRBD1, 5 bases. CDR1 is LNHNV, CDR2 YYDKDF, per germline (reference sequence). The CDR3 loop spans 14 amino acids. V was cut by 1 base and J by 7 bases, with 11 bases left in between. CDR3 in amino acids: CATSRVRGWNEQFF. The DNA for the CDR3 is TGTGCCACCAGCAGAGTTAGGGGCTGGAATGAGCAGTTCTTC.

J is TRBJ2-2 and V is TRBV6-6; D is possibly TRBD2 (5 bases). Germline V gives CDR1 MNHNY, CDR2 SVGAGI (reference sequence). With 6 bases removed from V and 6 bases from J, the gap between germline ends came to 11 bases. The CDR3 consists of 13 residues. This CDR3 reads CASSTTGAGELFF. Here the CDR3 DNA reads TGTGCCAGCAGCACCACCGGGGCCGGGGAGCTGTTTTTT.

The CDR3 DNA reads TGTGCCAGCAGTTTGTACCAAGGGACGGACAACGAGCAGTACTTC. Protein: CASSLYQGTDNEQYF. This chain connects TRBV27 to TRBJ2-7; tentatively, D is TRBD1 or TRBD2 (5 bases each). The CDR3 loop spans 15 amino acids. The germline gives CDR1 MNHEY, CDR2 SMNVEV (reference sequence). V was pared by 3 bases and J by 5 bases, with 17 bases between.

This clonotype was seen a handful of times. The chain couples TRBV9 to TRBJ2-5, with no clear D. CDR3 length: 15 amino acids. Germline lookup yields CDR1 SGDLS and CDR2 YYNGEE. Deletions cut 0 bases from V and 2 bases from J, with 11 bases between. The CDR3 here is CASSVDGRVQETQYF. CDR3 sequence (DNA): TGTGCCAGCAGCGTAGATGGGCGTGTTCAAGAGACCCAGTACTTC.

This clonotype has ten or more counts. J is TRBJ1-1 and V is TRBV2; D remains unclear. Trimming removed 2 bases at V and 1 base at J, with 8 bases between. The CDR3 length is 14 residues. In germline, CDR1 is SNHLY, CDR2 FYNNEI. This CDR3 is CASSESGRNTEAFF. CDR3 sequence (DNA): TGTGCCAGCAGTGAAAGTGGAAGGAACACTGAAGCTTTCTTT.

This clonotype was seen more than once but under ten times. This chain uses TRBV7-8 with TRBJ1-2, with 11 bases fitting TRBD1. With V trimmed by 5 bases and J by 7 bases, 6 bases remained unmatched. The germline V gene has CDR1 SGHVS and CDR2 FQNEAQ. There are 14 residues in the CDR3. The CDR3 loop reads CASSGGQGGAGYTF. For the CDR3, the DNA is TGTGCCAGCAGCGGGGGACAGGGGGGCGCTGGCTACACCTTC.

The V call is TRBV6-1, the J call TRBJ1-5, with unresolved D. The V gene's germline CDR1 is MNHNS and CDR2 SASEGT. This CDR3 comprises 15 residues. Trimming shortened V by 5 bases and J by 5 bases, and 16 bases separated the two germline ends. CDR3 in amino acids: CASSQTAPPHQPQHF. The CDR3, as DNA: TGTGCCAGCAGTCAGACCGCGCCCCCCCATCAGCCCCAGCATTTT.

The sample holds many counts of this clonotype. The chain recombines TRBV12-3 or TRBV12-4 with TRBJ1-5, with D possibly being TRBD1 (6 bases). Trimming removed 5 bases from V and 5 bases from J, with 16 bases in between. The CDR3 totals 15 residues. CDR3 bases: TGTGCCAGCAGTGGCCACAGGGTTTCGTATCAGCCCCAGCATTTT. This encodes CASSGHRVSYQPQHF.

The rearrangement uses TRBV11-2 and TRBJ2-6, with D uncertain. The germline V and J ends were trimmed by 2 bases and 0 bases, with 8 bases remaining between them. This CDR3 spans 16 amino acids. The germline CDR1 and CDR2 sequences are SGHAT and FQNNGV. The CDR3 reads CASSLTWGSGANVLTF. CDR3 bases: TGTGCCAGCAGCTTAACCTGGGGCTCTGGGGCCAACGTCCTGACTTTC.

This clonotype appeared many times. V gene TRBV5-1 combines with J gene TRBJ2-7; D gene unclear. CDR3 length: 13 amino acids. Deletions cut 2 bases from V and 3 bases from J, with 9 bases between. From germline, CDR1 is SGHRS and CDR2 YFSETQ. The CDR3 protein is CASSLGPHYEQYF. CDR3 bases: TGCGCCAGCAGCTTAGGACCGCACTACGAGCAGTACTTC.

Many counts were recorded for this clonotype. The chain uses TRBV6-5 and TRBJ2-5; 7 bases are shared with TRBD1. The germline gives CDR1 MNHEY, CDR2 SVGAGI. V was clipped by 4 bases and J by 5 bases; unmatched bases: 4. This CDR3 has 13 amino acids. CDR3 nucleotide sequence: TGTGCCAGCAGTTCGACAGGGTTGGAGACCCAGTACTTC. Amino acid sequence: CASSSTGLETQYF.

This clonotype was seen a few times. CDR3 residues: CSAREFYEQYF. CDR3 bases: TGCAGTGCTAGAGAGTTTTACGAGCAGTACTTC. J is TRBJ2-7 and V is TRBV20-1; unclear D gene. Trimming removed 0 bases at V and 4 bases at J, with 4 bases between. This CDR3 is built from 11 residues. Germline CDR1 and CDR2: DFQATT and SNEGSKA (reference sequence).